The text below deals with one TCR beta chain. Its antigen is undetermined. Method: immunoSEQ multiplex PCR; TCRdb's copy keeps in-frame clones and lacks some. The table includes about 150,000 clones, more than 85% detected once. The entry originates in a study of T cell responses to AZD1222 COVID-19 vaccine. Study-level points and caveats: It should be noted that donors were predominantly white British and more often female, and clonal diversity was possibly underestimated. Vaccination with two AZD1222 doses was followed by a rise in Spike-specific TCR breadth and depth. Of the AZD1222 recipients, only 5 to 7 were seropositive at baseline.

Second doses were pooled across both intervals (about 4 or about 12 weeks). Per the germline V gene, CDR1 is ENHRY and CDR2 is SYGVKD. The junction had 4 bases not matched to a gene; V was cut back by 3 bases and J by 0 bases. CDR3 length: 15 amino acids. The chain joins TRBV10-3 to TRBJ1-1, with 7 bases fitting TRBD1. Sequencing used peripheral blood, obtained 28 days after the second AZD1222 dose. The TCR originated in an adult who received the AZD1222 COVID-19 vaccine. In DNA, the CDR3 is TGTGCCATCAGTGATTCCGGGACAGTGAACACTGAAGCTTTCTTT. The encoded protein is CAISDSGTVNTEAFF.